The T cell receptor (beta chain) described here comes from a study of glioma-infiltrating T cells after dendritic cell vaccination. As for the study in general: Patients had newly diagnosed or recurrent glioblastoma and received dendritic cell vaccines.

The immunoSEQ assay amplified TCRB CDR3 from up to roughly 2 ug DNA. Profiled with immunoSEQ multiplex PCR; TCRdb holds only in-frame clones, not every one. The sample records some 87,000 clones, approximately 81% being singletons. A remark on this clone: The CDR3 ends on some other residue instead of the conserved phenylalanine or tryptophan, so this is likely a read error.

The germline V gene encodes CDR1 KGHSH and CDR2 LQKENI. V was cut by 0 bases and J by 4 bases, with 9 bases left in between. The CDR3 contains 14 residues. The J gene is TRBJ1-2, the V gene TRBV18, with D unclear. The sample in question was blood, obtained before dendritic cell vaccination. This receptor was obtained from a human donor with glioblastoma. CDR3 coding DNA: TGTGCCAGCTCACCACCTTTAACTACCTATGGCTACACCCTC. Residues: CASSPPLTTYGYTL.